These 17 T cell receptor beta chains originate from one sample sequenced in a study of blood T cell repertoires in COVID-19. Produced via immunoSEQ multiplex PCR; TCRdb's table is partial and in-frame only. The sample yields fewer than 300,000 clones, roughly 85% seen once. The sequenced sample consisted of peripheral blood. These receptor sequences come from a man over 45 with active or convalescent COVID-19.

The V call is TRBV3-1 (or the pseudogene TRBV3-2), the J call TRBJ2-7; the D gene is possibly TRBD1 (5 bases). This CDR3 has 15 amino acids. Germline CDR1 and CDR2: LGHDT and YNNKEL (reference sequence). V shed 0 bases and J shed 8 bases, with 17 bases lying between them. The CDR3, as DNA: TGTGCCAGCAGCCAAGAGCGAGACTCCAGGGCCAAGCAGTACTTC. Encoded protein: CASSQERDSRAKQYF.

The chain joins TRBV11-1 to TRBJ2-1; no firm D call. Germline V gene data show CDR1 as SGHAT and CDR2 as FQDESV (reference sequence). CDR3 length: 15 residues. The germline V and J ends were trimmed by 4 bases and 5 bases, with 15 bases remaining between them. The CDR3 spells CASSSDSTYNNEQFF. CDR3 nucleotides: TGTGCCAGCAGCTCAGACTCCACCTACAACAATGAGCAGTTCTTC.

The table lists this clone with a few counts. The genes are TRBV6-5 and TRBJ1-1; TRBD1 agrees at 9 bases. Trimming cost V 7 bases and J 4 bases; bases outside gene matches: 7. This CDR3 is built from 14 residues. The germline V gene encodes CDR1 MNHEY and CDR2 SVGAGI. The CDR3 DNA follows: TGTGCCAGCACCCGGGACAGGGTGAGCACTGAAGCTTTCTTT. Translation gives CASTRDRVSTEAFF.

The V call is TRBV7-9, the J call TRBJ2-7; TRBD1 might be the D (6 bases). The CDR3 spans 13 residues. The germline V and J ends were trimmed by 5 bases and 4 bases, with 12 bases remaining between them. Germline V CDR1 and CDR2: SEHNR, FQNEAQ (reference sequence). The CDR3 is CASSKPGQYEQYF. The DNA of the CDR3 is TGTGCCAGCAGCAAGCCGGGACAATACGAGCAGTACTTC.

This chain connects TRBV2 to TRBJ2-6; the match to TRBD1 covers 10 bases. The V segment lost 9 bases and the J segment 3 bases; nucleotides outside the gene matches: 5. The CDR3 totals 15 residues. The germline V gene has CDR1 SNHLY and CDR2 FYNNEI. The CDR3 region is CASRRDRGGANVLTF. The CDR3 DNA reads TGTGCCAGTCGTCGGGACAGGGGTGGGGCCAACGTCCTGACTTTC. Looking up the rest from reference TRBV2 and TRBJ2-6 gives the full variable domain: EPEVTQTPSHQVTQMGQEVILRCVPISNHLYFYWYRQILGQKVEFLVSFYNNEISEKSEIFDDQFSVERPDGSNFTLKIRSTKLEDSAMYFCASRRDRGGANVLTFGAGSRLTVL.

The CDR3 DNA reads as TGTGCCAGCGGGGGGACTAGCGGGAACTACGAGCAGTACTTC. It translates to CASGGTSGNYEQYF. This chain uses TRBV6-5 with TRBJ2-7; 13 nucleotides agree with TRBD2. The CDR3 has 14 residues. Germline lookup yields CDR1 MNHEY and CDR2 SVGAGI. V shed 8 bases and J 3 bases; nucleotides not matched to a gene: 4.

The chain carries TRBV18 and TRBJ2-3; D not resolved. CDR3 size: 12 residues. The ends were cut back, 6 bases at V and 4 bases at J, with 8 bases in the middle. Germline V CDR1 and CDR2: KGHSH, LQKENI. CDR3 DNA: TGTGCCAGCTCCCCCCTTGCAGATACGCAGTATTTT. Encoded protein: CASSPLADTQYF.

The rearrangement uses TRBV15 and TRBJ1-2, with a weak D call TRBD1 (5 bases). The CDR3 consists of 14 residues. Germline values: CDR1 LNHNV, CDR2 YYDKDF (reference sequence). Trimming took off 1 base at V and 4 bases at J, with 10 bases between the two ends. As DNA, the CDR3 is TGTGCCACCAGCAGAGTAGGAGGGACCTATGGCTACACCTTC. Amino acid sequence: CATSRVGGTYGYTF.

This chain links TRBV6-5 with TRBJ2-7; D perhaps matches TRBD2 (6 bases). CDR1 and CDR2 (germline): MNHEY, SVGAGI. V lost 2 bases to trimming and J lost 2 bases, with 13 bases between them. The CDR3 contains 15 residues. The CDR3 region is CASSYRAGTTYEQYF. The CDR3 bases are TGTGCCAGCAGTTACAGGGCGGGGACCACCTACGAGCAGTACTTC.

CDR3 loop: CATSESRNYGYTF. The CDR3 DNA sequence: TGTGCCACCAGTGAGAGCCGAAACTATGGCTACACCTTC. J is TRBJ1-2 and V is TRBV24-1, with D unresolved. The CDR3 is 13 amino acids. V was clipped by 4 bases and J by 2 bases, with 7 bases between them. The V gene's germline CDR1 is KGHDR and CDR2 SFDVKD.

This chain links TRBV7-9 with TRBJ1-3; TRBD1 matches at 8 bases. Unmatched junction bases numbered 9, after V lost 2 bases and J lost 0 bases. There are 18 residues in the CDR3. Germline assignment: CDR1 SEHNR and CDR2 FQNEAQ (reference sequence). DNA of the CDR3: TGTGCCAGCAGCTTATGGGTGACAGGGGATAGCTCTGGAAACACCATATATTTT. It encodes CASSLWVTGDSSGNTIYF.

V usage is TRBV27 and J usage is TRBJ2-2; the D is unclear. This CDR3 is 14 amino acids long. Germline V gives CDR1 MNHEY, CDR2 SMNVEV (reference sequence). V was clipped by 8 bases and J by 4 bases, with 14 bases between them. The CDR3 coding sequence is TGTGCCAGCGGCGGAGCTGTGACCACCGGGGAGCTGTTTTTT. Its protein product is CASGGAVTTGELFF.

This clone appeared once. The chain joins TRBV9 to TRBJ2-4; 10 bases map to TRBD2. V gave up 3 bases and J gave up 5 bases; unmatched junction bases: 2. The CDR3 length is 14 residues. The germline V gene has CDR1 SGDLS and CDR2 YYNGEE. The CDR3 here is CASSATSGQNIQYF. CDR3 DNA: TGTGCCAGCAGCGCGACTAGCGGGCAAAACATTCAGTACTTC.

V usage is TRBV5-1 and J usage is TRBJ2-1; tentative D call: TRBD1 (6 bases). Trimming left V 3 bases short and J 10 bases short, with 14 bases between. The CDR3 has 13 amino acids. Germline CDR1 and CDR2: SGHRS and YFSETQ. The CDR3 DNA reads as TGCGCCAGCAGCTCCCAGGGGACGTTGGAGCAGTTCTTC. Translating gives CASSSQGTLEQFF.

This chain links TRBV9 with TRBJ1-4, with D perhaps TRBD1 (6 bases). Germline CDR1 SGDLS, CDR2 YYNGEE. CDR3 length: 15 amino acids. V was clipped by 3 bases and J by 7 bases, with 16 bases between them. In DNA form, the CDR3 reads TGTGCCAGCAGCGCTCTAGGGGGGGACGGTGAAAAACTGTTTTTT. Protein sequence: CASSALGGDGEKLFF. The whole variable domain, remainder taken from reference TRBV9 and TRBJ1-4, is DSGVTQTPKHLITATGQRVTLRCSPRSGDLSVYWYQQSLDQGLQFLIQYYNGEERAKGNILERFSAQQFPDLHSELNLSSLELGDSALYFCASSALGGDGEKLFFGSGTQLSVL.

The chain joins TRBV9 to TRBJ2-1, with TRBD2 matching over 9 bases. Germline CDR1 reads SGDLS; CDR2 reads YYNGEE. V lost 3 bases and J lost 9; bases outside the gene matches: 13. This CDR3 contains 16 residues. The CDR3 region is CASSATLYGGRVEQFF. The CDR3 DNA reads TGTGCCAGCAGCGCCACGTTGTACGGCGGGAGGGTTGAGCAGTTCTTC.

V gene TRBV7-9 combines with J gene TRBJ1-3; perhaps TRBD1 as D (5 bases). The CDR3 covers 14 residues. Trimming cost V 6 bases and J 2 bases, with 11 bases left between them. CDR1 is SEHNR and CDR2 is FQNEAQ in the germline V gene (reference sequence). CDR3 amino acids: CASSSGSTGNTIYF. The CDR3 coding sequence is TGTGCCAGCAGTTCAGGGTCAACTGGAAACACCATATATTTT.